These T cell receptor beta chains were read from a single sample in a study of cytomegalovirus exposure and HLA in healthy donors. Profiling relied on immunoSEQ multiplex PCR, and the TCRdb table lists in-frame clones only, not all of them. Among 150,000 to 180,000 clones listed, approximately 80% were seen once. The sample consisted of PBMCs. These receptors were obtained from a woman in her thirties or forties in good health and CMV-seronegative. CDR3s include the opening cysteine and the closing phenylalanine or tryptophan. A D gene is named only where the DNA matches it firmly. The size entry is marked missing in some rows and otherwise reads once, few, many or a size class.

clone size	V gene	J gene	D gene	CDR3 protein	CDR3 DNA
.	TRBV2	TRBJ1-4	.	CASGQLYEKLFF	TGTGCCAGCGGACAGTTATATGAAAAACTGTTTTTT
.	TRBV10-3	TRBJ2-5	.	CATGGGEETQYF	TGTGCCACTGGCGGGGGCGAAGAGACCCAGTACTTC
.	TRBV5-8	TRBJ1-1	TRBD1	CASSFGTARIDTEAFF	TGTGCCAGCAGCTTTGGGACAGCTAGGATCGACACTGAAGCTTTCTTT
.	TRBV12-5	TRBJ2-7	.	CASGLGLPRTLTYEQYF	TGTGCTAGTGGTTTGGGTCTTCCTAGGACTCTGACCTACGAGCAGTACTTC
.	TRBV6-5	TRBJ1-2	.	CASSSPGGLGGYTF	TGTGCCAGCAGTTCCCCCGGGGGGCTGGGTGGCTACACCTTC
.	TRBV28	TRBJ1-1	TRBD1	CASSPPPGQGLAFF	TGTGCCAGCAGTCCACCCCCGGGACAGGGTTTGGCTTTCTTT
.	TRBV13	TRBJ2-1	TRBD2	CASSPSTGLAGRTEQFF	TGTGCCAGCAGCCCATCAACGGGACTAGCGGGACGGACTGAGCAGTTCTTC
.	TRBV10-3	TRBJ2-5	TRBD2	CAISPSGETQYF	TGTGCCATCAGCCCTAGCGGGGAGACCCAGTACTTC
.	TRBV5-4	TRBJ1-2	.	CASSTVGAGWVGGYTF	TGTGCCAGCAGCACCGTAGGAGCAGGGTGGGTTGGTGGCTACACCTTC
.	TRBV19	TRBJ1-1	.	CASSKIPGTEAFF	TGTGCCAGTAGTAAAATCCCGGGCACTGAAGCTTTCTTT
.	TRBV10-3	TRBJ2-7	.	CATRQAPTYEQYF	TGTGCCACCCGACAGGCCCCTACCTACGAGCAGTACTTC
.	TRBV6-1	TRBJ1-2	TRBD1	CASRTGGADGYTF	TGTGCCAGCAGGACAGGGGGCGCGGATGGCTACACCTTC
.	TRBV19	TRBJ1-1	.	CASRARNTEAFF	TGTGCCAGTAGGGCCAGAAACACTGAAGCTTTCTTT
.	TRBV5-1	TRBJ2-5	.	CASSLAGSSGETQYF	TGCGCCAGCAGCTTGGCGGGGAGCTCGGGGGAGACCCAGTACTTC
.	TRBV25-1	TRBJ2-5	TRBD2	CASSESGGAQETQYF	TGTGCCAGCAGTGAATCGGGGGGGGCCCAAGAGACCCAGTACTTC
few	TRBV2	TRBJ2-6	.	CASSREGPSGANVLTF	TGTGCCAGCAGTCGGGAAGGACCCTCTGGGGCCAACGTCCTGACTTTC
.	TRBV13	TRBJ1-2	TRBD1	CASSSRTGDGYTF	TGTGCCAGCAGCTCCCGGACAGGGGATGGCTACACCTTC
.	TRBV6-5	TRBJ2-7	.	CASTHDGSGSYEQYF	TGTGCCAGCACCCACGACGGTAGCGGATCCTACGAGCAGTACTTC
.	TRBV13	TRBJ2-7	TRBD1	CASTLFRQGRPHEQYF	TGTGCCAGCACCCTTTTCCGACAGGGGCGACCCCACGAGCAGTACTTC
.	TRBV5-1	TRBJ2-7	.	CASSLTLTSNYEQYF	TGCGCCAGCAGCTTGACCCTTACTAGTAACTACGAGCAGTACTTC
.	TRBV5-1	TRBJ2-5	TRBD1	CASSLAAGGSSISPETQYF	TGCGCCAGCAGCTTGGCGGCAGGGGGCTCTTCCATCTCCCCAGAGACCCAGTACTTC
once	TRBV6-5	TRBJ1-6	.	CASSPSSYNSPLHF	TGTGCCAGCAGCCCGAGCTCCTATAATTCACCCCTCCACTTT
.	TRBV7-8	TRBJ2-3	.	CVSGGVPTDTQYF	TGTGTTAGTGGCGGGGTGCCGACAGATACGCAGTATTTT
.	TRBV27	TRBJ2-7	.	CASSRDRLSYEQYF	TGTGCCAGCAGTCGCGACAGGCTATCCTACGAGCAGTACTTC
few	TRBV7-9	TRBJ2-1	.	CASSDVTGHRYNEQFF	TGTGCCAGCAGCGACGTGACGGGACATCGGTACAATGAGCAGTTCTTC
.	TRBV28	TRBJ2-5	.	CASSPLDRQQETQYF	TGTGCCAGCAGTCCCTTAGACAGACAACAAGAGACCCAGTACTTC
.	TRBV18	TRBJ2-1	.	CASSPTAGSYNEQFF	TGTGCCAGCTCACCAACGGCAGGCTCCTACAATGAGCAGTTCTTC
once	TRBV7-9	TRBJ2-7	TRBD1	CASRRSPRKTGPPYEQYF	TGTGCCAGCAGGCGTAGCCCCCGTAAGACAGGGCCACCCTACGAGCAGTACTTC
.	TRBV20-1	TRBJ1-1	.	CSARGPTEAFF	TGCAGTGCTAGGGGCCCCACTGAAGCTTTCTTT
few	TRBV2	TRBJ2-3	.	CASSQDQGSDTQYF	TGTGCCAGCAGCCAAGACCAGGGGTCAGATACGCAGTATTTT
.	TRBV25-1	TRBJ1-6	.	CATRPQGPNSPLHF	TGTGCCACCCGCCCCCAGGGCCCTAATTCACCCCTCCACTTT
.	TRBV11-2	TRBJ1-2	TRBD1	CASSLATVRGLGYTF	TGTGCCAGCAGCCTTGCAACAGTCAGGGGGCTCGGCTACACCTTC
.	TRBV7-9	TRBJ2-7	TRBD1	CASGTGGLIRSYEQYF	TGTGCCAGCGGGACAGGGGGCTTAATTCGATCCTACGAGCAGTACTTC
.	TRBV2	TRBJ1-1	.	CASSDLGDTEAFF	TGTGCCAGCAGTGACTTAGGGGACACTGAAGCTTTCTTT
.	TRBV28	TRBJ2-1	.	CASSLGMAGAILSYNEQFF	TGTGCCAGCAGTTTAGGTATGGCGGGGGCAATCCTCTCCTACAATGAGCAGTTCTTC
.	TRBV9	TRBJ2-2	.	CATQGGVTGELFF	TGTGCCACTCAGGGGGGTGTCACCGGGGAGCTGTTTTTT
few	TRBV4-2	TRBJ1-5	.	CASSLTTGVNQPQHF	TGTGCCAGCAGCCTAACGACGGGTGTTAATCAGCCCCAGCATTTT
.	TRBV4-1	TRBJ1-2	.	CASSQGSHRDYGYTF	TGCGCCAGCAGCCAAGGGTCCCATAGAGACTATGGCTACACCTTC
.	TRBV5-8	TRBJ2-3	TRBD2	CAGRLAGVDTQYF	TGTGCGGGGCGCCTAGCGGGAGTAGATACGCAGTATTTT
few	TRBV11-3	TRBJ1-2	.	CASSLSDSKNTF	TGTGCCAGCAGCTTATCTGACAGCAAGAACACCTTC
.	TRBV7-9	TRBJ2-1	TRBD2	CASSQGLAGMNEQFF	TGTGCCAGCAGCCAGGGACTAGCGGGAATGAATGAGCAGTTCTTC
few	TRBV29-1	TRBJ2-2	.	CSVELGRGSTGELFF	TGCAGCGTTGAGCTCGGTCGGGGGTCCACCGGGGAGCTGTTTTTT